These 17 T cell receptor beta chains originate from one sample sequenced in a study of T-cell memory formation after mild COVID-19. TCRdb analysed the 5' RACE reads with MiXCR anew, one entry per CDR3 protein. The repertoire holds about 410,000 distinct CDR3 sequences, with about 20% as singletons. Sequencing was performed on PBMCs or a T cell subset sorted from them (not recorded which). The receptor set was obtained from a man aged 18-30 years who had mild COVID-19 (a few samples of this study predate the infection). Cell type and time point are not known.

This clonotype has just a few counts. J is TRBJ2-7 and V is TRBV29-1, with 8 bases aligning to TRBD1. The V gene end was trimmed by 4 bases and the J gene end by 7 bases; junction bases not matched to a gene: 9. CDR1 is SQVTM, CDR2 ANQGSEA, per germline. The CDR3 is 13 residues long. The CDR3 loop is CSVAGQGAREQYF. CDR3 bases: TGCAGCGTTGCAGGGCAGGGGGCGAGGGAGCAGTACTTC.

The V and J genes are TRBV6-1 and TRBJ2-5, with D perhaps matching TRBD1 (6 bases). This CDR3 is built from 14 residues. Germline V lookup: CDR1 MNHNS, CDR2 SASEGT. Trimming removed 2 bases from V and 2 bases from J, with 9 bases in between. DNA for the CDR3: TGTGCCAGCAGTGAAAGGGGGAGACAAGAGACCCAGTACTTC. Encoded protein: CASSERGRQETQYF.

This clonotype came up many times. The chain has TRBV6-2 or TRBV6-3 and TRBJ2-5; D tentatively fits TRBD1 or TRBD2 (5 bases each). Germline values: CDR1 MNHEY, CDR2 SVGEGT. Trimming removed 5 bases from V and 1 base from J, with 8 bases in between. The CDR3 has 13 amino acids. CDR3 coding DNA: TGTGCCAGCAGTGACGGGGCCCAAGAGACCCAGTACTTC. Translating gives CASSDGAQETQYF.

The chain is built from TRBV6-2 or TRBV6-3 and TRBJ2-5, with D perhaps TRBD1 (5 bases). This CDR3 has 11 residues. The V gene's germline CDR1 is MNHEY and CDR2 SVGEGT. V lost 6 bases and J lost 3, with 5 bases in between. The CDR3: CASRTEETQYF. The CDR3 DNA follows: TGTGCCAGCAGGACAGAAGAGACCCAGTACTTC.

The chain carries TRBV2 and TRBJ1-5; possibly TRBD1 for D (5 bases). The V end lost 8 bases, the J end lost 1 base, and 18 bases lay between the germline ends. The CDR3 has 16 amino acids. The germline V gene has CDR1 SNHLY and CDR2 FYNNEI. The CDR3 nucleotides are TGTGCCAGCCTCTTAGAAGTAAGGGGCAGCAATCAGCCCCAGCATTTT. This encodes CASLLEVRGSNQPQHF.

This clonotype was observed a few times. This chain joins TRBV6-5 and TRBJ2-3, with 7 bases aligning to TRBD2. Trimming cost V 5 bases and J 0 bases; bases outside gene matches: 2. The CDR3 loop spans 14 amino acids. Germline values: CDR1 MNHEY, CDR2 SVGAGI. DNA of the CDR3: TGTGCCAGCAGTACGCGGGGGAGCACAGATACGCAGTATTTT. This sequence encodes CASSTRGSTDTQYF.

V is TRBV10-3 and J is TRBJ2-3; maybe TRBD2 (7 bases). There are 13 residues in the CDR3. Germline values: CDR1 ENHRY, CDR2 SYGVKD. Trimming left V 9 bases short and J 5 bases short, with 15 bases between. The CDR3 coding sequence is TGTGCCATGAAGGGGGGGCCCCAAGATACGCAGTATTTT. Translated, it gives CAMKGGPQDTQYF.

The chain carries TRBV12-3 or TRBV12-4 and TRBJ1-5, with a tentative D call TRBD1 (5 bases). The CDR3 consists of 13 residues. The CDR3: CAVARDMNQPQHF. DNA of the CDR3: TGTGCTGTCGCCAGGGATATGAATCAGCCCCAGCATTTT.

The CDR3 sequence: CASSQDLMAVFNYGYTF. CDR3 DNA sequence: TGCGCCAGCAGCCAAGATTTGATGGCAGTTTTTAACTATGGCTACACCTTC. The chain links TRBV4-1 to TRBJ1-2; D is undetermined. Between the trimmed V and J ends, which lost 0 bases and 1 base, there was a span of 15 bases. CDR1 and CDR2 from the germline V gene are MGHRA and YSYEKL. The CDR3 has 17 residues.

This clonotype turned up a few times. CDR3 sequence: CASSLNYNYEQYF. CDR3 sequence (DNA): TGTGCCAGCAGTTTGAACTACAACTACGAGCAGTACTTC. This sequence joins TRBV12-3 or TRBV12-4 and TRBJ2-7; D gene ambiguous. The CDR3 length is 13 residues. V gave up 3 bases and J gave up 3 bases, with 9 bases separating them.

The chain recombines TRBV7-7 with TRBJ2-2; 15 nucleotides line up with TRBD2. This CDR3 contains 18 residues. V gave up 5 bases and J gave up 2 bases; unmatched junction bases: 6. In germline, CDR1 is SSHAT, CDR2 FNYEAQ (reference sequence). As DNA, the CDR3 is TGTGCCAGCAGCCCCCGGACTAGCGGGGGGGGCAACACCGGGGAGCTGTTTTTT. Amino acid sequence: CASSPRTSGGGNTGELFF.

The chain recombines TRBV18 with TRBJ1-2, with D possibly TRBD1 on 6 matching bases. The germline V gene encodes CDR1 KGHSH and CDR2 LQKENI. The CDR3 has 14 amino acids. V lost 0 bases, J lost 4 bases, and 9 bases lay in between. CDR3 in amino acids: CASSPPLTGYGYTF. The CDR3 coding sequence is TGTGCCAGCTCACCACCGTTGACAGGCTATGGCTACACCTTC. The full variable domain, completed using reference TRBV18 and TRBJ1-2, is NAGVMQNPRHLVRRRGQEARLRCSPMKGHSHVYWYRQLPEEGLKFMVYLQKENIIDESGMPKERFSAEFPKEGPSILRIQQVVRGDSAAYFCASSPPLTGYGYTFGSGTRLTVV.

The rearrangement uses TRBV5-1 and TRBJ2-5; 9 nucleotides match TRBD2. The CDR3 sequence is 15 residues long. Germline CDR1 and CDR2: SGHRS and YFSETQ. J was trimmed by 3 bases and V by 3 bases; bases with no gene match: 6. This CDR3 reads CASSYLAGPEETQYF. The CDR3 DNA reads as TGCGCCAGCAGCTACCTAGCGGGGCCCGAAGAGACCCAGTACTTC.

This sequence joins TRBV15 and TRBJ2-6; D is ambiguous. Germline CDR1 and CDR2: LNHNV and YYDKDF (reference sequence). This CDR3 is 13 amino acids long. The V and J ends lost 6 bases and 0 bases respectively, with 3 bases between them. The CDR3 sequence is CATRLSGANVLTF. Here the CDR3 DNA reads TGTGCCACCAGACTCTCTGGGGCCAACGTCCTGACTTTC.

The table lists this clonotype with many counts. The rearrangement joins TRBV6-4 to TRBJ2-3, with TRBD2 matching 12 bases. The V and J ends lost 4 bases and 2 bases, in that order; junction bases with no gene match: 4. Germline CDR1 reads MRHNA; CDR2 reads SNTAGT. This CDR3 is 16 amino acids long. The CDR3 region is CASSASGGDSTDTQYF. The DNA for the CDR3 is TGTGCCAGCAGTGCTAGCGGGGGGGATTCCACAGATACGCAGTATTTT.

The genes are TRBV9 and TRBJ1-3; the D is unclear. The length of the CDR3 is 15 residues. Germline CDR1 reads SGDLS; CDR2 reads YYNGEE. V lost 3 bases, J lost 4 bases, and 14 bases lay in between. CDR3 sequence reads: CASSGPDGLGNTIYF. The CDR3 bases are TGTGCCAGCAGCGGCCCCGACGGGCTGGGAAACACCATATATTTT.

This clonotype occurred a few times. This chain links TRBV7-9 with TRBJ2-5, with D unresolved. CDR1 is SEHNR and CDR2 is FQNEAQ in the germline V gene (reference sequence). Trimming took off 6 bases at V and 5 bases at J, with 10 bases between the two ends. There are 12 residues in the CDR3. This CDR3 is CASSSDGETQYF. CDR3 DNA sequence: TGTGCCAGCAGTTCAGATGGGGAGACCCAGTACTTC.